Sequencing of this T cell receptor beta chain was carried out in a study of post-analysis software for immune sequencing data. Study-wide points: Strong co-clustering by F measure was evident for samples that had been prepared in the same batch. Relative to controls, patients had about five TRBV segments at higher frequency, with TRBV5-6, TRBV5-1 and TRBV20-1 among these. Versus controls, multiple sclerosis patients showed significantly lower diversity (normalized Chao1).

Tagging with unique molecular identifiers was a feature of the TCR beta cDNA libraries. TCRdb analysed the PCR reads with MiXCR anew, one entry per CDR3 protein. The sample yields some 190,000 distinct CDR3 sequences, roughly 28% seen once. Trimming cost V 7 bases and J 8 bases, with 18 bases left between them. The CDR3 spans 14 residues. Germline CDR1 is SGHAT and CDR2 is FQNNGV. In its sample, this clonotype was seen a few times. As yet, its antigen is unknown. This clonotype originated in a girl aged 2-17 years with multiple sclerosis. Sequenced input: blood. V gene TRBV11-2 combines with J gene TRBJ2-1; perhaps TRBD2 as D (5 bases). In DNA form, the CDR3 reads TGTGCCAGCATGAGGCTCCGCGGGCTTTATGAGCAGTTCTTC. Residues: CASMRLRGLYEQFF.